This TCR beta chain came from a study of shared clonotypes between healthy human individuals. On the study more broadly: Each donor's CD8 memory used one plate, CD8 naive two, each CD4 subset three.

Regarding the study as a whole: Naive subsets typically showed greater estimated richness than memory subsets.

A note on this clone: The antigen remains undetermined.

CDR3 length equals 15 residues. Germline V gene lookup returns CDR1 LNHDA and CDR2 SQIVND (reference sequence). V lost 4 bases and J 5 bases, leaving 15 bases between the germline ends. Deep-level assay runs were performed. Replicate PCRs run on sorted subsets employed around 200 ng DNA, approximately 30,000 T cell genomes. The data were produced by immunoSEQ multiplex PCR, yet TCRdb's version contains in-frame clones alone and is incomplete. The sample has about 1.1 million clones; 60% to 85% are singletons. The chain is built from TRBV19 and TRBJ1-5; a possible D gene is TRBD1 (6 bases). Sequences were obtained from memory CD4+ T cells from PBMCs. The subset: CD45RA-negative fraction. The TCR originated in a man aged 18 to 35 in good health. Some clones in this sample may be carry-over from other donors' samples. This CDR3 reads CASSRNRVEDQPQHF. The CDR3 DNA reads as TGTGCCAGTAGTAGAAACAGGGTAGAGGATCAGCCCCAGCATTTT.